Presented here are 18 T cell receptor beta chains from one specimen sequenced in a study of cytomegalovirus exposure and HLA in healthy donors. PCR involved 60 Vbeta and 13 Jbeta primers. TCRdb's table, derived via immunoSEQ multiplex PCR, lists solely in-frame clones and lacks some. The profile covers about 130,000 clones, with around 75% appearing a single time and over 2.5% taken by the ten largest. The sequenced sample was PBMCs. The receptors were gathered from a middle-aged man in good health and CMV-seronegative.

This chain uses TRBV15 with TRBJ2-2; D call uncertain. Trimming removed 1 base at V and 7 bases at J, with 13 bases between. The CDR3 runs 15 residues. In germline, CDR1 is LNHNV, CDR2 YYDKDF (reference sequence). The CDR3 coding sequence is TGTGCCACCAGCAGAGGGCTGGAGATGGGCGGGGAGCTGTTTTTT. Residues: CATSRGLEMGGELFF.

Only a few counts were recorded for this clone. The V gene is TRBV7-8, the J gene TRBJ1-2; D possibly corresponds to TRBD1 (5 bases). This CDR3 contains 13 residues. Trimming took off 1 base at V and 4 bases at J, with 7 bases between the two ends. Germline CDR1 and CDR2: SGHVS and FQNEAQ. CDR3 loop: CASSLEGIYGYTF. The CDR3 DNA reads as TGTGCCAGCAGCTTAGAGGGGATCTATGGCTACACCTTC.

In this sample, this clone turned up a few times. The chain combines TRBV5-1 with TRBJ2-1; 10 bases line up with TRBD2. J was trimmed by 8 bases and V by 3 bases; bases with no gene match: 8. The CDR3 loop spans 15 amino acids. Per germline, CDR1 SGHRS and CDR2 YFSETQ. The CDR3 DNA follows: TGCGCCAGCAGCTACCTAGCGGGAGACGTCGATGAGCAGTTCTTC. Translated: CASSYLAGDVDEQFF.

The V and J genes are TRBV7-9 and TRBJ2-7, with 14 bases that match TRBD2. J gave up 6 bases and V 5 bases, and 3 bases lay outside the gene matches. The CDR3 has 14 amino acids. Germline CDR1 reads SEHNR; CDR2 reads FQNEAQ (reference sequence). The DNA of the CDR3 is TGTGCCAGCAGCCGCGGACTAGCGGGAGGCGAGCAGTACTTC. Protein product: CASSRGLAGGEQYF.

J is TRBJ1-1 and V is TRBV18; 9 nucleotides match TRBD1. Trimming took 3 bases from V and 0 from J; bases not matched to a gene: 5. This CDR3 spans 16 amino acids. CDR1 is KGHSH and CDR2 is LQKENI in the germline V gene. CDR3 amino acids: CASSPRQGGMNTEAFF. The CDR3 bases are TGTGCCAGCTCACCGAGACAGGGGGGCATGAACACTGAAGCTTTCTTT.

This clone has only a few counts. The J gene is TRBJ2-1, the V gene TRBV7-2; 7 bases are shared with TRBD2. CDR1 is SGHTA, CDR2 FQGNSA, per germline. The V segment lost 3 bases and the J segment 6 bases; nucleotides outside the gene matches: 5. The CDR3 is 14 amino acids. CDR3: CASSLSGAFNEQFF. For the CDR3, the DNA is TGTGCCAGCAGCTTGAGCGGGGCCTTCAATGAGCAGTTCTTC.

The V and J genes are TRBV7-2 and TRBJ1-2; D is perhaps TRBD1 (5 bases). Trimming stripped 1 base from V and 2 bases from J, with 11 bases between. The germline V gene has CDR1 SGHTA and CDR2 FQGNSA. This CDR3 spans 15 amino acids. The CDR3 reads CASSLDSGVNYGYTF. Here the CDR3 DNA reads TGTGCCAGCAGCTTAGACTCGGGGGTGAACTATGGCTACACCTTC.

A note on this clone: With a much larger clone just one base away, this may be a read error. V usage is TRBV4-1 and J usage is TRBJ2-3, with D perhaps TRBD2 (5 bases). From germline, CDR1 is MGHRA and CDR2 YSYEKL. The CDR3 totals 13 residues. Deletions cut 0 bases from V and 5 bases from J, with 6 bases between. CDR3 region: CASSQDRGDTQYF. CDR3 DNA: TGCGCCAGCAGCCAAGATCGGGGAGATACGCAGTATTTT.

The chain employs TRBV15 and TRBJ1-2, with D tentatively TRBD1 (6 bases). Germline V gene sequence: CDR1 LNHNV, CDR2 YYDKDF (reference sequence). This CDR3 spans 15 amino acids. Trimming took off 5 bases at V and 3 bases at J, with 16 bases between the two ends. The CDR3 nucleotides are TGTGCCACCAGCCGTCGAGGGGGTTGGGACTATGGCTACACCTTC. Translating gives CATSRRGGWDYGYTF.

The V call is TRBV6-5, the J call TRBJ2-1; 8 bases map to TRBD1. The V and J ends lost 6 bases and 5 bases, in that order; junction bases with no gene match: 9. The CDR3 contains 15 residues. Germline V gives CDR1 MNHEY, CDR2 SVGAGI. CDR3 in DNA: TGTGCCAGCAGCAAGGACAGGGCCCGAAACAATGAGCAGTTCTTC. Translated: CASSKDRARNNEQFF.

The chain employs TRBV5-1 and TRBJ2-7; weak D call: TRBD1 (6 bases). The CDR3 extends over 16 amino acids. Germline V gene data show CDR1 as SGHRS and CDR2 as YFSETQ. Trimming removed 0 bases at V and 1 base at J, with 14 bases between. The CDR3, as DNA: TGCGCCAGCAGCTTGGGGTGGGGGCAGGCATCCTACGAGCAGTACTTC. Its translation: CASSLGWGQASYEQYF.

This clone has more than one count but fewer than ten. The V call is TRBV5-4, the J call TRBJ2-7, with 12 bases aligning to TRBD1. CDR1 is SGHNT, CDR2 YYREEE, per germline (reference sequence). There are 16 residues in the CDR3. V was clipped by 0 bases and J by 4 bases; unmatched bases: 5. CDR3 region: CASSLGGTGGAYEQYF. CDR3 DNA sequence: TGTGCCAGCAGCTTGGGAGGGACAGGGGGCGCGTACGAGCAGTACTTC.

This rearrangement joins TRBV6-1 to TRBJ2-3; 8 bases match TRBD2. Trimming took 3 bases from V and 2 from J; bases not matched to a gene: 7. The germline V gene has CDR1 MNHNS and CDR2 SASEGT. The CDR3 covers 16 residues. CDR3 sequence (DNA): TGTGCCAGCAGTGATATGGGACTAGGGGTCACAGATACGCAGTATTTT. It translates to CASSDMGLGVTDTQYF.

This chain connects TRBV30 to TRBJ2-6; D is undetermined. Trimming removed 8 bases at V and 5 bases at J, with 16 bases between. The CDR3 runs to 14 residues. CDR1 is GTSNPN, CDR2 SVGIG, per germline (reference sequence). CDR3 in DNA: TGTGCCCAAAATCGCGATTCTTGGGCCAACGTCCTGACTTTC. Its translation: CAQNRDSWANVLTF.

CDR3 sequence reads: CASSSEDRAIETQYF. CDR3 DNA sequence: TGTGCCAGCAGCTCCGAGGACAGGGCAATAGAGACCCAGTACTTC. V and J are TRBV5-4 and TRBJ2-5, with 8 bases fitting TRBD1. V trimming: 3 bases; J trimming: 4 bases; junction bases outside the gene matches: 8. Germline assignment: CDR1 SGHNT and CDR2 YYREEE (reference sequence). The CDR3 is 15 residues long. The full variable domain, completed using reference TRBV5-4 and TRBJ2-5, is ETGVTQSPTHLIKTRGQQVTLRCSSQSGHNTVSWYQQALGQGPQFIFQYYREEENGRGNFPPRFSGLQFPNYSSELNVNALELDDSALYLCASSSEDRAIETQYFGPGTRLLVL.

As DNA, the CDR3 is TGTGCCAGCCGGAAGGGAGCCCCCGGCGACGAGCAGTACTTC. Protein sequence: CASRKGAPGDEQYF. J is TRBJ2-7 and V is TRBV19; possibly TRBD2 for D (5 bases). This CDR3 has 14 residues. Looked up from germline, CDR1 is LNHDA and CDR2 is SQIVND (reference sequence). V was cut by 9 bases and J by 5 bases, with 20 bases left in between.

The chain joins TRBV18 to TRBJ1-2; 8 positions match TRBD1. V lost 4 bases and J lost 4; bases outside the gene matches: 5. This CDR3 spans 14 amino acids. The germline V gene encodes CDR1 KGHSH and CDR2 LQKENI. The CDR3: CASSQGQEGYGYTF. The DNA for the CDR3 is TGTGCCAGCTCACAGGGACAGGAGGGCTATGGCTACACCTTC. The variable domain in full, with the rest retrieved from reference TRBV18 and TRBJ1-2, is NAGVMQNPRHLVRRRGQEARLRCSPMKGHSHVYWYRQLPEEGLKFMVYLQKENIIDESGMPKERFSAEFPKEGPSILRIQQVVRGDSAAYFCASSQGQEGYGYTFGSGTRLTVV.

The chain is built from TRBV25-1 and TRBJ1-1, with TRBD1 matching over 7 bases. Trimming at V came to 6 bases and at J to 6 bases, leaving 7 bases not matched to a gene. This CDR3 has 13 amino acids. Germline CDR1 and CDR2: MGHDK and SYGVNS. CDR3 DNA sequence: TGTGCCAGCAGCCAAACAGGGGACGCTGAAGCTTTCTTT. Amino acids: CASSQTGDAEAFF.